This T cell receptor beta chain emerged from a study of early T cells in non-severe SARS-CoV-2 infection. The overall study: Chains were not paired, and sequencing was done on bulk RNA from unsorted whole blood. Study observations and caveats: In VDJdb matching, anti-spike CD8 responses were favored while private and CD4 specificities went missing.

In its sample, this clonotype was seen many times. The antigen is unknown. cDNA molecules, individually, were tagged with unique molecular identifiers. One entry per CDR3 protein, called by TCRdb with MiXCR from the 5' RACE reads. The profile shows tens of thousands of distinct CDR3 sequences, approximately 6.1% of them singletons. This CDR3 is built from 15 residues. V was pared by 1 base and J by 2 bases, with 13 bases between. Looked up from germline, CDR1 is DFQATT and CDR2 is SNEGSKA (reference sequence). The TCR originated in an adult who was a healthcare worker with PCR-confirmed SARS-CoV-2 infection or an uninfected control (not recorded which). The chain combines TRBV20-1 with TRBJ2-3; D call uncertain. Sequencing used whole blood. CDR3 sequence: CSARANAAATDTQYF. The DNA for the CDR3 is TGCAGTGCTAGAGCGAACGCGGCGGCCACAGATACGCAGTATTTT.